This TCR beta chain was sequenced in a study of regulatory T cells in long-lasting Graves disease. In its sample, this clonotype was seen many times. Library construction for TCR beta used iRepertoire HTBI primers and Arm-PCR of CDR3 regions. TCRdb re-called the multiplex PCR reads with MiXCR, one entry per CDR3 protein. The data hold about 440,000 distinct CDR3 sequences, with over 15% observed a single time. Indicated time point: newly diagnosed GD, antithyroid drugs for less than 3 months. PBMC RNA was the source of the TCR library. Patients all came to the study from an endocrinology department in Xi'an, China. This sample was shared with a second study, whose subject was T cells in Graves' hyperthyroidism and ophthalmopathy.

The source of this sequence is a young woman with Graves disease. Sequencing used peripheral blood mononuclear cells (PBMCs), obtained at new diagnosis, from a patient treated with antithyroid drugs.

CDR3 coding DNA: TGTGCCAGCAGGGCTAGCGGGACATACAAAAACATTCAGTACTTC. Translated, it gives CASRASGTYKNIQYF. The genes are TRBV14 and TRBJ2-4; TRBD2 agrees at 9 bases. Trimming took 6 bases from V and 3 from J; bases not matched to a gene: 6. The CDR3 length is 15 residues. The germline V gene encodes CDR1 SGHDN and CDR2 FVKESK. Full variable domain (outside the CDR3, taken from reference TRBV14 and TRBJ2-4): EAGVTQFPSHSVIEKGQTVTLRCDPISGHDNLYWYRRVMGKEIKFLLHFVKESKQDESGMPNNRFLAERTGGTYSTLKVQPAELEDSGVYFCASRASGTYKNIQYFGAGTRLSVL.